These T cell receptor beta chains were read from a single sample in a study of blood T cell repertoires in COVID-19. The data were produced by immunoSEQ multiplex PCR, yet TCRdb's version contains in-frame clones alone and is incomplete. The data show about 120,000 clones, roughly 89% seen once. Sequenced material: peripheral blood. These TCRs come from a woman in her sixties with COVID-19, enrolled during active disease. Each CDR3 is given with its conserved first and last residue. The D gene is left open where the match is weak. Only some rows state a clone size, as once, few, many or a class for expanded clones.

V gene,D gene,clone size,J gene,CDR3 protein,CDR3 DNA
TRBV6-5,NA,NA,TRBJ1-5,CASSPTGNQPQHF,TGTGCCAGCAGCCCAACGGGGAATCAGCCCCAGCATTTT
TRBV18,NA,NA,TRBJ2-7,CASSPGQNEQYF,TGTGCCAGCTCACCTGGACAGAACGAGCAGTACTTC
TRBV27,NA,NA,TRBJ1-2,CASRAQVADYGYTF,TGTGCCAGCAGGGCCCAAGTGGCAGACTATGGCTACACCTTC
TRBV12-3/TRBV12-4,NA,NA,TRBJ2-1,CASSLAGGPEQFF,TGTGCCAGCAGTTTAGCTGGCGGGCCCGAGCAGTTCTTC
TRBV7-2,NA,NA,TRBJ2-1,CASRSDRGANEQFF,TGTGCCAGCAGGTCCGATCGGGGGGCGAATGAGCAGTTCTTC
TRBV7-2,TRBD2,NA,TRBJ2-3,CASSFLAEPSTDTQYF,TGTGCCAGCAGCTTTCTAGCGGAGCCTAGCACAGATACGCAGTATTTT
TRBV5-4,NA,once,TRBJ2-3,CASSLVGAAVGDTQYF,TGTGCCAGCAGCTTGGTCGGTGCGGCAGTGGGAGATACGCAGTATTTT
TRBV2,NA,NA,TRBJ2-2,CASRTGVTGELFF,TGTGCCAGCAGGACGGGAGTCACCGGGGAGCTGTTTTTT
TRBV5-4,TRBD2,NA,TRBJ2-3,CASRLAGGTDTQYF,TGTGCCAGCAGGTTAGCGGGGGGAACAGATACGCAGTATTTT
TRBV5-4,NA,NA,TRBJ2-7,CASSLGHRVNFYEQYF,TGTGCCAGCAGCTTGGGCCACAGGGTAAACTTCTACGAGCAGTACTTC
TRBV7-9,NA,NA,TRBJ1-5,CASSPFLEGQPQHF,TGTGCCAGCAGCCCATTTTTGGAGGGTCAGCCCCAGCATTTT
TRBV6-5,TRBD2,NA,TRBJ2-2,CATTPGLAATGELFF,TGTGCCACTACGCCGGGACTAGCGGCCACCGGGGAGCTGTTTTTT
TRBV2,NA,NA,TRBJ2-7,CASSGGTWNSYEQYF,TGTGCCAGCAGTGGGGGGACATGGAATTCCTACGAGCAGTACTTC
TRBV11-2,NA,NA,TRBJ1-4,CASSSPAGRETINEKLFF,TGTGCCAGCAGCTCCCCCGCGGGACGGGAAACGATTAATGAAAAACTGTTTTTT
TRBV5-4,NA,once,TRBJ1-4,CASSTRRGGGNEKLFF,TGTGCCAGCAGCACACGGAGGGGTGGCGGGAATGAAAAACTGTTTTTT
TRBV7-8,NA,NA,TRBJ1-3,CASSFFRGSGNTIYF,TGTGCCAGCAGCTTTTTCAGGGGCTCTGGAAACACCATATATTTT
TRBV18,NA,NA,TRBJ1-2,CASSPMSPRGDGYTF,TGTGCCAGCTCACCAATGTCCCCCCGTGGAGATGGCTACACCTTC
TRBV10-3,NA,NA,TRBJ1-2,CAISPQANGYTF,TGTGCCATCAGTCCCCAGGCGAATGGCTACACCTTC
TRBV5-1,NA,NA,TRBJ2-3,CASSLEGGRSTDTQYF,TGCGCCAGCAGCTTGGAAGGCGGTCGAAGCACAGATACGCAGTATTTT
TRBV5-6,NA,NA,TRBJ1-5,CASSLTGPSQPQHF,TGTGCCAGCAGCTTGACAGGACCGAGTCAGCCCCAGCATTTT
TRBV19,NA,NA,TRBJ1-2,CASTLNSVGGQGLHYGYTF,TGTGCCAGTACCCTAAATTCAGTCGGGGGGCAGGGGCTTCACTATGGCTACACCTTC
TRBV6-5,NA,once,TRBJ1-3,CASRSPGSSGNTIYF,TGTGCCAGCAGATCCCCGGGGAGCTCTGGAAACACCATATATTTT
TRBV6-5,NA,NA,TRBJ1-2,CASSYSRGFGYGYTF,TGTGCCAGCAGTTACAGCAGGGGCTTTGGCTATGGCTACACCTTC
TRBV30,NA,NA,TRBJ1-4,CAWSDKLGRNEKLFF,TGTGCCTGGAGCGACAAGTTGGGGCGAAACGAAAAACTGTTTTTT
TRBV30,NA,NA,TRBJ2-2,CAWRLARGESGELFF,TGTGCCTGGAGGCTCGCCAGGGGCGAGTCCGGGGAGCTGTTTTTT